The clone carrying this T cell receptor beta chain was observed a handful of times. Its antigen is undetermined. The data were obtained in a study of siplizumab effects on memory and regulatory T cells. Study results and limitations: Controls had 26.9% Treg-derived mappable alloreactive CD4+ clones on average, versus less than 70% with siplizumab. The study found naive T cells seemingly more diverse than memory cells and seemingly major alloresponse contributors.

Deletions cut 6 bases from V and 5 bases from J, with 17 bases between. Germline lookup yields CDR1 SGHNT and CDR2 YYREEE (reference sequence). The CDR3 totals 14 residues. Per sample, roughly 10^5 TCR templates underwent assay. Only in-frame clones appear in the TCRdb table, and some are missing; sequencing was by immunoSEQ multiplex PCR. The sample records about 60,000 clones, 70% to 90% being singletons. V is TRBV5-4 and J is TRBJ1-2, with D perhaps matching TRBD1 (5 bases). The sequenced material came from memory CD4+ T cells sorted from blood. This receptor was obtained from a human donor in good health. The CDR3 nucleotides are TGTGCCAGCACCCACGGGGCAGGGAGGTATGGCTACACCTTC. This translates into CASTHGAGRYGYTF.